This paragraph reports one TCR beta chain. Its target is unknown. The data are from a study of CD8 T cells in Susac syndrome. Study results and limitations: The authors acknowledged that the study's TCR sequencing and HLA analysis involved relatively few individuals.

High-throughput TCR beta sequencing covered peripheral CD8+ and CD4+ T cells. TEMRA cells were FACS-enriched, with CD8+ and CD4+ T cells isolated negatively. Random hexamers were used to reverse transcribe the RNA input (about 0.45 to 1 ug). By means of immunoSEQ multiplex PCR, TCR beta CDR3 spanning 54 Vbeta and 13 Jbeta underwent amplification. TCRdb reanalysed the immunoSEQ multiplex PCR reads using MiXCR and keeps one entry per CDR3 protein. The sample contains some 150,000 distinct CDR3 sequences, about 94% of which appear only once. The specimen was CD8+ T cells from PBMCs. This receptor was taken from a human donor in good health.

CDR3 in amino acids: CASALGELFF. CDR3 DNA: TGTGCCAGCGCTTTAGGGGAGCTGTTTTTT. The genes are TRBV2 and TRBJ2-2; no clear D gene. This CDR3 region has 10 residues. The germline V gene has CDR1 SNHLY and CDR2 FYNNEI. V shed 8 bases and J shed 8 bases, with 6 bases lying between them.